A selection of T cell receptor beta chains follows, all from one sample in a study of T cell changes during pregnancy in multiple sclerosis. Sequencing was performed with immunoSEQ multiplex PCR; in TCRdb, only in-frame clones are kept and a portion is missing. Counted here are 45,000 to 50,000 clones, 92% occurring once; the ten biggest clones make up more than 0.35%. Sequences were derived from CD4+ T cells from peripheral blood mononuclear cells, sampled in the second trimester of pregnancy. These receptors all stem from a female donor in good health, enrolled as a control in a pregnancy study. Each CDR3 is given with its conserved first and last residue.

V: TRBV27; length: 13; J: TRBJ2-3; CDR3: CASSQRGLDTQYF
V: TRBV11-3; length: 14; J: TRBJ1-1; CDR3: CASSFRQGNTEAFF
V: TRBV30; length: 14; J: TRBJ1-2; CDR3: CAWVIPGDRNGYTF
V: TRBV2; length: 14; J: TRBJ2-1; CDR3: CASKRAGGLHEQFF
V: TRBV30; length: 12; J: TRBJ2-7; CDR3: CAWSSSSYEQYF
V: TRBV15; length: 15; J: TRBJ2-3; CDR3: CATSREQSYADTQYF
V: TRBV5-4; length: 16; J: TRBJ2-5; CDR3: CASSSADRGYQETQYF
V: TRBV30; length: 14; J: TRBJ2-7; CDR3: CAWREPGEDYEQYF
V: TRBV7-8; length: 17; J: TRBJ1-6; CDR3: CASSSLQTQGWNSPLHF
V: TRBV7-9; length: 16; J: TRBJ1-1; CDR3: CASSLVRGRGNTEAFF
V: TRBV28; length: 14; J: TRBJ1-6; CDR3: CASSTTPINSPLHF
V: TRBV10-3; length: 16; J: TRBJ2-1; CDR3: CAISELGGGASNEQFF
V: TRBV4-2; length: 15; J: TRBJ2-7; CDR3: CASSQDRGGGREQYF
V: TRBV30; length: 12; J: TRBJ2-7; CDR3: CAWSVRGNEQYF
V: TRBV6-5; length: 15; J: TRBJ1-6; CDR3: CASSGSRGSNSPLHF
V: TRBV29-1; length: 11; J: TRBJ1-2; CDR3: CSAGQNYGYTF
V: TRBV30; length: 12; J: TRBJ1-2; CDR3: CAWGQGSVGYTF
V: TRBV27; length: 12; J: TRBJ1-1; CDR3: CASRLTTGLAFF
V: TRBV7-6; length: 15; J: TRBJ1-2; CDR3: CASSPYTNTGGGYTF
V: TRBV6-5; length: 13; J: TRBJ1-1; CDR3: CASSPGTAPEAFF
V: TRBV11-3; length: 13; J: TRBJ2-2; CDR3: CASSFRGTGELFF
V: TRBV19; length: 13; J: TRBJ1-5; CDR3: CATSEGRDQPQHF
V: TRBV6-5; length: 14; J: TRBJ1-1; CDR3: CASRQQGSNTEAFF
V: TRBV4-1; length: 15; J: TRBJ1-2; CDR3: CASSQAGQGGYGYTF
V: TRBV9; length: 15; J: TRBJ2-3; CDR3: CASSPQAQSTDTQYF
V: TRBV9; length: 14; J: TRBJ1-1; CDR3: CASSVAGLNTEAFF
V: TRBV2; length: 15; J: TRBJ1-1; CDR3: CASRDPGLRDTEAFF
V: TRBV18; length: 16; J: TRBJ1-1; CDR3: CASSPRIPSTDTEAFF
V: TRBV5-6; length: 16; J: TRBJ2-5; CDR3: CASTKGLAGGQETQYF
V: TRBV29-1; length: 15; J: TRBJ1-1; CDR3: CSVEETGSLNTEAFF
V: TRBV7-9; length: 16; J: TRBJ2-3; CDR3: CASSLGAGAPGDTQYF
V: TRBV16; length: 15; J: TRBJ2-5; CDR3: CASSQSSRYQETQYF
V: TRBV5-1; length: 14; J: TRBJ1-2; CDR3: CASSPGTGMHYYTF
V: TRBV19; length: 13; J: TRBJ1-6; CDR3: CASKRGQDSPLHF
V: TRBV4-3; length: 15; J: TRBJ2-3; CDR3: CASSQDRGGTDTQYF
V: TRBV5-1; length: 14; J: TRBJ1-6; CDR3: CASSQQATDSPLHF
V: TRBV14; length: 14; J: TRBJ1-1; CDR3: CASSRLKENTEAFF
V: TRBV7-8; length: 14; J: TRBJ2-1; CDR3: CASSSRGVYNEQFF
V: TRBV19; length: 15; J: TRBJ2-1; CDR3: CASSRGQSRGDEQFF
V: TRBV6-1; length: 14; J: TRBJ1-2; CDR3: CASINNGQDYGYTF
V: TRBV21-1; length: 15; J: TRBJ1-1; CDR3: CASRTLEGANTEAFF
V: TRBV30; length: 15; J: TRBJ1-6; CDR3: CAWSVDRGYNSPLHF
V: TRBV18; length: 14; J: TRBJ1-1; CDR3: CASSPQSENTEAFF
V: TRBV28; length: 19; J: TRBJ1-5; CDR3: CASSVVGTGIFHSNQPQHF
V: TRBV30; length: 16; J: TRBJ2-7; CDR3: CAWSNVGGTGTYEQYF
V: TRBV11-2; length: 15; J: TRBJ2-7; CDR3: CASSPPGISSYEQYF
V: TRBV6-5; length: 15; J: TRBJ1-4; CDR3: CASSRSGTGNEKLFF
V: TRBV19; length: 16; J: TRBJ2-7; CDR3: CASSIIGTGSYYEQYF
V: TRBV6-5; length: 16; J: TRBJ1-2; CDR3: CASSYLPGLEGYGYTF
V: TRBV13; length: 19; J: TRBJ2-3; CDR3: CASSSVPGQGNGGTDTQYF
V: TRBV21-1; length: 8; J: TRBJ1-4; CDR3: CALEKLFF
V: TRBV6-5; length: 14; J: TRBJ1-6; CDR3: CASSSDRARSPLHF
V: TRBV4-3; length: 13; J: TRBJ1-1; CDR3: CASSQPGTGEVFF
V: TRBV10-2; length: 14; J: TRBJ1-3; CDR3: CASTEGARGNTIYF
V: TRBV5-1; length: 14; J: TRBJ2-7; CDR3: CASSWGRDTYEQYF
V: TRBV7-3; length: 11; J: TRBJ2-1; CDR3: CASGIAGEQFF
V: TRBV6-6; length: 15; J: TRBJ2-7; CDR3: CASSRGVEGSYEQYF
V: TRBV10-3; length: 13; J: TRBJ1-1; CDR3: CASERRENTEAFF